Listed below are T cell receptor beta chains from one sample, sequenced in a study of T cells expressing NK-cell markers. TCRdb re-called the 5' RACE reads and shows each CDR3 protein once, DNA omitted. The sample includes about 150,000 distinct CDR3 sequences. The sequenced sample consisted of blood T cells: a sorted CD56 or NKG2C T cell subset, CD4+ or CD8+ T cells, or bulk PBMC T cells (not recorded which). The receptors shown here come from a woman aged 45-65 years in good health. Both conserved end residues are part of each CDR3.

j_call: TRBJ2-7
v_call: TRBV6-5
cdr3_aa: CASRPGPSYEQYF

j_call: TRBJ1-2
v_call: TRBV2
cdr3_aa: CASSGGADGYTF

j_call: TRBJ2-1
v_call: TRBV6-1
cdr3_aa: CASSGLSANNEQFF

j_call: TRBJ2-2
v_call: TRBV3-1
cdr3_aa: CASSQVGGVSYTGELFF

j_call: TRBJ1-1
v_call: TRBV24-1
cdr3_aa: CATSAQDGDTEAFF

j_call: TRBJ2-1
v_call: TRBV4-1
cdr3_aa: CASRLLAGVSYNEQFF

j_call: TRBJ1-1
v_call: TRBV4-1
cdr3_aa: CASSQFEDREDAFF

j_call: TRBJ1-4
v_call: TRBV7-9
cdr3_aa: CASSLGQGTEKLFF

j_call: TRBJ2-1
v_call: TRBV3-1
cdr3_aa: CASSQAGSWGSDNEQFF

j_call: TRBJ1-1
v_call: TRBV15
cdr3_aa: CATSRDTSADEAFF

j_call: TRBJ2-1
v_call: TRBV12-3/TRBV12-4
cdr3_aa: CASSLGRDNEQFF

j_call: TRBJ2-3
v_call: TRBV29-1
cdr3_aa: CSVVATSDSTDTQYF

j_call: TRBJ1-5
v_call: TRBV5-1
cdr3_aa: CASSPGQDSYSNQPQHF

j_call: TRBJ1-2
v_call: TRBV20-1
cdr3_aa: CSARDRGRSGYTF

j_call: TRBJ2-5
v_call: TRBV7-9
cdr3_aa: CASRSSGKETQYF

j_call: TRBJ1-1
v_call: TRBV5-5
cdr3_aa: CASSFHRNTEAFF

j_call: TRBJ2-7
v_call: TRBV11-2
cdr3_aa: CASSGGQGERVQYF

j_call: TRBJ2-3
v_call: TRBV6-1
cdr3_aa: CASSEGLSTDTQYF

j_call: TRBJ2-7
v_call: TRBV12-5
cdr3_aa: CASGPPYEQYF

j_call: TRBJ2-5
v_call: TRBV4-1
cdr3_aa: CASREASYETQYF

j_call: TRBJ2-4
v_call: TRBV7-9
cdr3_aa: CASSSRQALAKNIQYF

j_call: TRBJ2-5
v_call: TRBV7-8
cdr3_aa: CASTRTHGYGVKTQYF

j_call: TRBJ2-5
v_call: TRBV23-1
cdr3_aa: CASRPGTHQETQYF

j_call: TRBJ1-2
v_call: TRBV27
cdr3_aa: CASSFLGPYGYTF

j_call: TRBJ2-7
v_call: TRBV27
cdr3_aa: CASRPPGIYEQYF